This T cell receptor beta chain was recovered during a study of blood T cell repertoires in COVID-19. Study at large: Samples representing acute and convalescent COVID-19 were sourced from the United States, Italy and Spain.

Germline CDR1 SGDLS, CDR2 YYNGEE. V dropped 6 bases and J dropped 4; count of bases not matched to a gene: 3. This CDR3 has 13 amino acids. Original processing methods: Amplification from reference gene primers served as the basis for estimated nucleated cell counts. TCRdb keeps only in-frame clones here, not all; method: immunoSEQ multiplex PCR. Clone size and the V and J calls come from that table; the DNA yielded D and trimming. The sample contains 75,000 or so clones, 82% of which appear only once. Sequencing used peripheral blood. This clonotype was obtained from a man in his sixties with acute or convalescent COVID-19. The chain has TRBV9 and TRBJ2-1, with 8 bases aligning to TRBD2. CDR3 coding DNA: TGTGCCAGCAACAGCGGGAGTTACAATGAGCAGTTCTTC. This gives the protein CASNSGSYNEQFF.